The present T cell receptor (beta chain) was sequenced within a study of Ad26.COV2.S vaccination and SARS-CoV-2 variants. As to treatment: some 20 received Ad26.COV2.S at low or high dose, single or two shots; roughly five received placebo; per-sample allocation not given. Repertoires come from day 63 after the first vaccine or placebo injection. Assay used: immunoSEQ multiplex PCR; TCRdb lists only in-frame clones, some missing. The table has 300,000 to 500,000 clones, about nine tenths seen once. The CDR3 spans 14 residues. V dropped 3 bases and J dropped 0 bases, with 5 bases sitting between them. CDR1 is LNHDA, CDR2 SQIVND, per germline (reference sequence).

The source was peripheral blood, collected in a trial of Ad26.COV2.S vaccine versus placebo. This TCR was recovered from a person between 18 and 65 years old who received the Ad26.COV2.S COVID-19 vaccine or a placebo. This rearrangement joins TRBV19 to TRBJ2-2; no reliable D call. The CDR3 sequence is CASSIRANTGELFF. The CDR3, as DNA: TGTGCCAGTAGTATTCGAGCGAACACCGGGGAGCTGTTTTTT.